The 2 T cell receptor beta chains below come from one sample, sequenced in a study of cytomegalovirus exposure and HLA in healthy donors listed by TCRdb under 2017. The method was the immunoSEQ multiplex PCR assay. For the multiplex PCR, a mixture combining 60 forward primers for TCR Vbeta segments and 13 reverse primers for TCR Jbeta segments was used. TCRdb's version of the immuneACCESS table is confined to in-frame rearrangements and falls short of the full clone set. An unresolved V gene accounts for under half of the shortfall where checked; the remainder is of unknown origin. In all, the sample holds around 92,000 clones, and about 85% of those were seen once. 3% to 4% of the sample belongs to the ten largest clones. Input material: PBMCs. These receptors all stem from a female donor in good health and CMV-seropositive.

The chain couples TRBV25-1 to TRBJ1-2; D ambiguous. The CDR3 totals 14 residues. The V and J ends lost 5 bases and 6 bases respectively, with 16 bases between them. Germline V gene data show CDR1 as MGHDK and CDR2 as SYGVNS. In DNA, the CDR3 is TGTGCCAGCAGTTTCGGGTCTGGGTTTAATGGCTACACCTTC. This codes for CASSFGSGFNGYTF.

This chain links TRBV5-6 with TRBJ1-6, with a weak D call TRBD1 (5 bases). Germline lookup yields CDR1 SGHDT and CDR2 YYEEEE. The germline V and J ends were trimmed by 1 base and 2 bases, with 10 bases remaining between them. The CDR3 is 16 residues long. CDR3 in amino acids: CASSLSSGTYNSPLHF. The CDR3 nucleotides read TGTGCCAGCAGCTTGTCATCAGGGACCTATAATTCACCCCTCCACTTT.